Following are 12 T cell receptor beta chains from one sample sequenced in a study of T cells in Graves' hyperthyroidism and ophthalmopathy. Amplification of TCR beta CDR3 regions used RNA as the template. Researchers ran a first-round RT-PCR on the TCR CDR3 using the HTBI primer set. In TCRdb, the multiplex PCR reads were re-called with MiXCR into one record per CDR3 protein. This table has fewer than 500,000 distinct CDR3 sequences, around 15% appearing once. The sample was blood. The source of these receptors is a man younger than 30 with Graves' ophthalmopathy.

At least ten counts were recorded for this clonotype. The chain uses TRBV12-3 or TRBV12-4 and TRBJ2-5, with TRBD2 identical over 10 bases. The V gene end was trimmed by 6 bases and the J gene end by 3 bases; junction bases not matched to a gene: 10. The CDR3 loop spans 16 amino acids. As DNA, the CDR3 is TGTGCCAGCAGATTTAGCGGGGGGCCGCGAGAAGAGACCCAGTACTTC. Protein sequence: CASRFSGGPREETQYF.

This clonotype has ten or more counts. This chain connects TRBV19 to TRBJ1-4; D not resolved. The length of the CDR3 is 16 residues. Trimming pared 4 bases from V and 4 bases from J, leaving 16 bases between. Germline V gene lookup returns CDR1 LNHDA and CDR2 SQIVND (reference sequence). The CDR3 DNA is TGTGCCAGTAGTACTTCCGGACCGTACATTAATGAAAAACTGTTTTTT. This sequence encodes CASSTSGPYINEKLFF.

Ten or more counts support this clonotype. The chain couples TRBV30 to TRBJ1-2, with 7 bases lining up with TRBD1. CDR3 length: 12 residues. J lost 3 bases, V lost 4 bases, and 2 bases had no gene match. Germline CDR1 reads GTSNPN; CDR2 reads SVGIG (reference sequence). CDR3 region: CAWTGGDYGYTF. CDR3 DNA sequence: TGTGCCTGGACAGGGGGGGACTATGGCTACACCTTC.

In its sample, this clonotype was seen many times. The chain employs TRBV10-3 and TRBJ1-5; 7 nucleotides match TRBD1. Germline CDR1 ENHRY, CDR2 SYGVKD. V shed 4 bases and J 7 bases; nucleotides not matched to a gene: 4. There are 13 residues in the CDR3. CDR3 sequence reads: CAISAGTEQPQHF. CDR3 sequence (DNA): TGTGCCATCAGTGCCGGGACAGAACAGCCCCAGCATTTT.

This clonotype has more than one count but fewer than ten. V usage is TRBV27 and J usage is TRBJ2-1, with TRBD2 matching over 11 bases. The germline gives CDR1 MNHEY, CDR2 SMNVEV (reference sequence). This CDR3 is built from 15 residues. The junction had 15 bases not matched to a gene; V was cut back by 5 bases and J by 15 bases. Written as DNA, the CDR3 is TGTGCCAGCAGTGCCCTTACTAGCGGGGGAGGAGATGGGTTCTTC. Its protein product is CASSALTSGGGDGFF.

This clonotype was detected a few times. The rearrangement uses TRBV10-3 and TRBJ2-2; D may be TRBD2 (5 bases). Germline CDR1 ENHRY, CDR2 SYGVKD. This CDR3 has 14 amino acids. V dropped 3 bases and J dropped 2 bases, with 7 bases sitting between them. CDR3 DNA: TGTGCCATCAGTGAACTAGAAAACACCGGGGAGCTGTTTTTT. Translated, it gives CAISELENTGELFF.

This clonotype was seen repeatedly, ten times or more. The rearrangement links TRBV11-2 to TRBJ1-5; 7 bases map to TRBD1. Trimming took 1 base from V and 7 from J; bases not matched to a gene: 7. The CDR3 totals 15 residues. CDR1 SGHAT and CDR2 FQNNGV come from the germline V gene. The CDR3 DNA sequence: TGTGCCAGCAGCTTAGGGTCAGGGGGTGAACAGCCCCAGCATTTT. This gives the protein CASSLGSGGEQPQHF.

In its sample, this clonotype was seen many times. The V call is TRBV2, the J call TRBJ1-2; D is unclear. Trimming stripped 7 bases from V and 6 bases from J, with 6 bases between. In germline, CDR1 is SNHLY, CDR2 FYNNEI. The CDR3 consists of 10 residues. DNA for the CDR3: TGTGCCAGCAAGGAGGATGGCTACACCTTC. Amino acids: CASKEDGYTF.

This clonotype turned up a few times. The chain combines TRBV19 with TRBJ1-1; TRBD1 is a possible D gene (5 bases). The length of the CDR3 is 14 residues. Looked up from germline, CDR1 is LNHDA and CDR2 is SQIVND (reference sequence). The V end lost 3 bases, the J end lost 0 bases, and 8 bases lay between the germline ends. This CDR3 reads CASSIRAVNTEAFF. The CDR3 region has the DNA TGTGCCAGTAGTATCAGGGCAGTGAACACTGAAGCTTTCTTT.

This clonotype was counted many times. This rearrangement joins TRBV7-2 to TRBJ2-5, with 9 bases aligning to TRBD2. CDR1 and CDR2 (germline): SGHTA, FQGNSA. The length of the CDR3 is 17 residues. Trimming cost V 3 bases and J 4 bases; bases outside gene matches: 12. This chain's CDR3 is CASSFAGGLVPPETQYF. The CDR3 coding sequence is TGTGCCAGCAGCTTTGCGGGGGGGCTAGTCCCCCCAGAGACCCAGTACTTC.

The genes are TRBV20-1 and TRBJ1-5; 11 nucleotides align to TRBD1. Germline lookup yields CDR1 DFQATT and CDR2 SNEGSKA (reference sequence). V lost 6 bases, J lost 11 bases, and 18 bases stayed unmatched. The CDR3 consists of 16 residues. The CDR3 DNA sequence: TGCAGTGCCGAAAGTACGGGGACAGGGGGTCCCAGGACCCAGCATTTT. Its translation: CSAESTGTGGPRTQHF.

This clonotype was counted a few times. The chain joins TRBV4-1 to TRBJ1-4, with D unresolved. Germline V gene sequence: CDR1 MGHRA, CDR2 YSYEKL. The V end lost 2 bases, the J end lost 8 bases, and 12 bases lay between the germline ends. This CDR3 contains 14 residues. The CDR3 loop is CASSQNLNGEKLFF. CDR3 DNA sequence: TGCGCCAGCAGCCAAAATTTAAACGGAGAAAAACTGTTTTTT.